The TCR beta chain under discussion was sequenced for a study of shared clonotypes between healthy human individuals (dated by TCRdb to 2018 to 2020). For the study in its entirety: The cohort comprised a couple of women and a few men aged 18 to 49 years. For each donor, CD4 naive and CD4 memory were each run on three plates, CD8 naive on two plates, and CD8 memory on one plate. To increase sequencing depth and limit assay-specific biases, TCR repertoire library preparation and sequencing were carried out by different laboratories using diverse techniques. To estimate repertoire size and how much clonotypes are shared between individuals, the study performed deep sequencing of blood TCR repertoires from a few healthy adults. Between about 0.85 and 9.5 billion PBMCs per donor were obtained by leukapheresis.

Measured from the cysteine to the phenylalanine, the CDR3 is 15 residues long. Only the CDR3 part of the read is kept: 45 bases, read in frame from the first base. V is reduced by 3 bases and J by 3 bases, leaving a spacing of 12 bases between them. CDR1 and CDR2, looked up from the germline V gene, are SGHRS and YFSETQ. Summary of the overall study and its limitations: Incomplete sequencing was indicated by rarefaction of sorted-subset datasets, despite the large sequencing depth. Pairwise subsampling led to the expectation that sequencing depth would affect the degree of clonotype sharing among donors. Because the study included only a small number of donors, the genetic and exposure-history diversity represented was limited. Clonotypes shared by all four sorted-subset donors showed higher generation probabilities than non-shared clonotypes. Naive subsets generally had larger estimated clonotype richness than memory subsets. Sampling was restricted to blood, and TCR repertoires in tissues likely differ from the TCR repertoires found in blood. When several donors were compared, the shared fraction of clonotypes was roughly 5% for naive CD4, 3.5% for naive CD8, 2.3% for memory CD4, and 0.35% to 0.5% for memory CD8.

For the CD8 naive samples, CD45RO-negative cells were positively selected for CCR7, yielding a CD45RA+CCR7+ population from which TemRA cells were excluded. The donors were healthy, HIV-negative adults with no recently reported acute infections or vaccinations. Every donor was a Caucasian adult living in Nashville, Tennessee, USA. Blood was obtained by leukapheresis, after which PBMCs were separated by Ficoll-Histopaque density gradient centrifugation and cryopreserved in liquid nitrogen vapor phase. Analytical flow cytometry was used to check the purity and quantity of every magnetically sorted T cell population. Each sorted fraction had its genomic DNA isolated and then quantified by UV absorbance on a Nanodrop 2000c. This clone was found a few times. The antigen it binds to is not known. Nothing much larger sits one base from this clone, and base qualities are not available. Using the deep immunoSEQ assay, TCR CDR3 regions were amplified from genomic DNA by multiplex PCR. Extracted genomic DNA from each cell subset was distributed evenly across all wells of several immunoSEQ 96-well plates, and each plate was treated as a replicate. Each replicate PCR for sorted subsets received around 210 ng genomic DNA, equal to some 32,000 T cell genomes. Purified libraries were measured with a Qubit 3.0 fluorometer, size-checked on a Bioanalyzer 2100, and measured again with the KAPA Library Quantification kit. Each immunoSEQ 96-well plate was sequenced on its own single-read 150-cycle Illumina NextSeq 550 flow cell. The original methods were these. The immunoSEQ output contained only junctional sequences without quality scores, so filtering could not match that applied to full-length reads. To assign V/J genes and CDR3, sequences were annotated against IMGT germline references using PyIR, a Python wrapper for IgBLAST v1.9. Reads were filtered out if the reads had weak V/J assignments (E-value above 1e-6), no CDR3, stop codons, out-of-frame junctions, or ambiguous translated residues. A V3J clonotype was defined by an identical inferred V gene, J gene, and CDR3 amino acid sequence. Percentage overlap between repertoires was computed as shared unique clonotypes divided by the size of the smaller repertoire. Repertoire richness was assessed with RTK rarefaction, the Chao1 estimator, and Recon v2.1 estimates of unobserved clonotypes. OLGA was used to compute generation probabilities for all TCRbeta clonotypes that the gDNA method yielded from four donors. Not all clones reach the TCRdb copy of this immuneACCESS table, which keeps in-frame sequences only. Checked studies attribute under half of the gap to unresolved V genes and leave the rest unexplained. Clonal size and the V and J genes are those of that table, whereas D and trimming came from the DNA. This sample lists roughly 2 million clones; about 95% were detected once. Clones ranked in the top ten supply about 1.1% of the sample.

This TCR was sampled from a man aged 18 to 35 in good health. The chain was built from TRBV5-1 and TRBJ2-2; TRBD1 might be the D gene, on 5 matching bases. The specimen sequenced was naive CD8+ T cells sorted from blood. In the paper's terms, the cell subset or site label means: CD45RA+CCR7+. The nucleotide sequence reads as follows: TGCGCCAGCAGCTCGCACCAGGGTTACACCGGGGAGCTGTTTTTT. This gives the protein CASSSHQGYTGELFF.